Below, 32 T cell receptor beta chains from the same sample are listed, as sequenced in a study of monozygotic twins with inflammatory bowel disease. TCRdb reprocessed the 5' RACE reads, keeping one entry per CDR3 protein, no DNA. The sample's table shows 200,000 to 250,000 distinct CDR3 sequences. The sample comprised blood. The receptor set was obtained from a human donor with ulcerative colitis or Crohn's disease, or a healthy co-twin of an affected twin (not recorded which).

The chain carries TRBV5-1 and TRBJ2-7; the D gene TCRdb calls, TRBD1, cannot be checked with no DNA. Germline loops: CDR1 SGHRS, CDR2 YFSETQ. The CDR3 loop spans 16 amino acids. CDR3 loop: CASSLGTGGLNYEQYF.

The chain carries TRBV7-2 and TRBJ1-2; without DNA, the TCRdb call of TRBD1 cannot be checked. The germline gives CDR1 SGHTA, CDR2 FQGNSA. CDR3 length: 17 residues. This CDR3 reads CASSLGLLQGANYGYTF. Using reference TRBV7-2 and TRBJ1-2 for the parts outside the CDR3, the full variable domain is GAGVSQSPSNKVTEKGKDVELRCDPISGHTALYWYRQSLGQGLEFLIYFQGNSAPDKSGLPSDRFSAERTGGSVSTLTIQRTQQEDSAVYLCASSLGLLQGANYGYTFGSGTRLTVV.

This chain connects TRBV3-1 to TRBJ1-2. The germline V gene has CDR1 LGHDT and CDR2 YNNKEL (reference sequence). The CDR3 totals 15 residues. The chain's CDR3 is CASSQEWGGDYGYTF.

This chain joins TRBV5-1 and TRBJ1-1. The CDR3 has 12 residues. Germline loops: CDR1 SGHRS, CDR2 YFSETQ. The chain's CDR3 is CASSLSGREAFF.

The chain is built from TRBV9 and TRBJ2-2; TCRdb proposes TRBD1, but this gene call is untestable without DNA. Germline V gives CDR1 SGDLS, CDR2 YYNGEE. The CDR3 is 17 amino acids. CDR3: CASSVDGSARLTGELFF.

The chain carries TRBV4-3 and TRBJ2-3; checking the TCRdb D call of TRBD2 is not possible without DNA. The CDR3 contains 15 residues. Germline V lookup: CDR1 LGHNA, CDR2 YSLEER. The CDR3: CASSQEAGVADTQYF.

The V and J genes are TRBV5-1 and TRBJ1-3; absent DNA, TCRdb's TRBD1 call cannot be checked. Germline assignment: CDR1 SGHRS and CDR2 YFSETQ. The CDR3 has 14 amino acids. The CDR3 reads CASSEGGSGNTIYF.

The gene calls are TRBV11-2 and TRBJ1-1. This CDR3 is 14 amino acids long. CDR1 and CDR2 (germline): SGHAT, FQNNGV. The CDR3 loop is CASSLGVGNTEAFF.

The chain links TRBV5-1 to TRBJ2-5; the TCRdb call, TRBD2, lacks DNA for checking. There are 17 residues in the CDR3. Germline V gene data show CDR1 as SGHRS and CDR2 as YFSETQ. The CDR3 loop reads CASSSGLATFSQETQYF.

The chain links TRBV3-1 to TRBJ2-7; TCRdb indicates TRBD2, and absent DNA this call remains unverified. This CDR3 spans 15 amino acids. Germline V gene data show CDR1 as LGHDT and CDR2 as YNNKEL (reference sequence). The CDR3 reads CASSQLAGASYEQYF.

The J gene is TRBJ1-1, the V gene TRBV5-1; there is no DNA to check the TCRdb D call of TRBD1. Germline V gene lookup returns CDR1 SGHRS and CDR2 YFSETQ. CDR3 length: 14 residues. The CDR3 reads CASRDDRGDTEAFF.

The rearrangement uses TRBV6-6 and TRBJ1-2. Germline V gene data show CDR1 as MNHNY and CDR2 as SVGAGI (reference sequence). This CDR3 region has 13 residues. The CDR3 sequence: CASSSRTAGGYTF.

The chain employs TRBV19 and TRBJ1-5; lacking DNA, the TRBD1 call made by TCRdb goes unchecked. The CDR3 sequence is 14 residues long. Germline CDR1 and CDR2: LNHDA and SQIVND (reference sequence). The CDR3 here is CASSTRGGSQPQHF.

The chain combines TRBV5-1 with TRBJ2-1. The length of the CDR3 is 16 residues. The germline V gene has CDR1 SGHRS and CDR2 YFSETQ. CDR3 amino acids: CASSLLHSSSYNEQFF.

The CDR3 protein is CSARVERGAYNEQFF. V is TRBV20-1 and J is TRBJ2-1; the TCRdb call, TRBD2, lacks DNA for checking. Germline loops: CDR1 DFQATT, CDR2 SNEGSKA (reference sequence). This CDR3 is built from 15 residues.

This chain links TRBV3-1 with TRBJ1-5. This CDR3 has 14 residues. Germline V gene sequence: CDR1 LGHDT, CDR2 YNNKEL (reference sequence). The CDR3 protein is CASSLGRQNQPQHF.

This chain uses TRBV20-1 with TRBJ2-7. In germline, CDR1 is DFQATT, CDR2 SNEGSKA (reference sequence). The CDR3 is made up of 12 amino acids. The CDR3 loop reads CSARSLANEQYF.

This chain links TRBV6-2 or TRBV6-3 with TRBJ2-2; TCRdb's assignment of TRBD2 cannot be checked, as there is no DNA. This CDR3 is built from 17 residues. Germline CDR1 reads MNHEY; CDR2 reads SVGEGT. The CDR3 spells CASSYSIAGGPGGELFF.

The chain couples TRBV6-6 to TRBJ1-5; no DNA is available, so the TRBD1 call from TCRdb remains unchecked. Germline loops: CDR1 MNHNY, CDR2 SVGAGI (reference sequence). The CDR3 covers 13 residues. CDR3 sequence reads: CASSPTGNQPQHF.

The CDR3 sequence: CASSYPRSQNSYEQYF. The chain joins TRBV6-2 or TRBV6-3 to TRBJ2-7. The CDR3 runs to 16 residues. In germline, CDR1 is MNHEY, CDR2 SVGEGT.

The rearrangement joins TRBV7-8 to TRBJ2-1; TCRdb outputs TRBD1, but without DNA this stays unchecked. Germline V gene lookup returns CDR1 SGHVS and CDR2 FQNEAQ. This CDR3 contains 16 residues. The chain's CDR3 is CASSFTDRGLYNEQFF.

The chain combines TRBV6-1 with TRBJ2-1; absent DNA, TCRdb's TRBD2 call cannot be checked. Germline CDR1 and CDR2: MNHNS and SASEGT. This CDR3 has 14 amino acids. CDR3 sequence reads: CASSALAGGGEQFF.

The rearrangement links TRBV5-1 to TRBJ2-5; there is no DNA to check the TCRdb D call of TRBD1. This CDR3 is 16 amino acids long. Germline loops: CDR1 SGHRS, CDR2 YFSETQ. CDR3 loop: CASSLGRQAGQETQYF.

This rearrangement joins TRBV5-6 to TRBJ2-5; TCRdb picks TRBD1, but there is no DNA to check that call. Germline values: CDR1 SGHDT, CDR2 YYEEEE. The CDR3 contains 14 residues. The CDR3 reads CASSLTDWGETQYF.

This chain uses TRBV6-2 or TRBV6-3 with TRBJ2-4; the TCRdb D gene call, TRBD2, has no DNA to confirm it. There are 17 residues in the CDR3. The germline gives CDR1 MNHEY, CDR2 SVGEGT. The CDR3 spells CASSYSGLASAKNMQYF.

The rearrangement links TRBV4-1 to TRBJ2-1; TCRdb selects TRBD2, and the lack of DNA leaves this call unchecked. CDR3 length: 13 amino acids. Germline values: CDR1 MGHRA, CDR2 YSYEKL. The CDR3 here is CASSQLVTDEQFF.

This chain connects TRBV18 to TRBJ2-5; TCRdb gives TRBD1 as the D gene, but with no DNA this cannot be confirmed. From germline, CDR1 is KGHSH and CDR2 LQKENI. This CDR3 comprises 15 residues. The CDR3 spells CASSLNPGTSETQYF.

The CDR3 protein is CASLSMGVNHLHSGANVLTF. The chain combines TRBV6-2 or TRBV6-3 with TRBJ2-6; the TRBD1 assignment by TCRdb is unverifiable without DNA. CDR3 size: 20 residues. Germline V CDR1 and CDR2: MNHEY, SVGEGT.

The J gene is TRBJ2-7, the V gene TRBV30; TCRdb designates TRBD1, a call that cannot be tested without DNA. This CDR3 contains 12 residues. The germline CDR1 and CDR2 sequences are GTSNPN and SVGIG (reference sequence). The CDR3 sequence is CAWSVGAYEQYF.

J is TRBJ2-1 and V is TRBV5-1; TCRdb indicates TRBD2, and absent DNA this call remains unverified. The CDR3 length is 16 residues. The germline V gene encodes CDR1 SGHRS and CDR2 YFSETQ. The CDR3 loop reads CASSAIGTDVYNEQFF.

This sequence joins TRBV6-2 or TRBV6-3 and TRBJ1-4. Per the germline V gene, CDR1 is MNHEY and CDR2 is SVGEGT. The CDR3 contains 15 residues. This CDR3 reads CASSSDRWGLGKLFF.

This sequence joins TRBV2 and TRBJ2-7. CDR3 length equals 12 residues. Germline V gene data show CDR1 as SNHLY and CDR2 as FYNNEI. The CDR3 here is CASSEEGGEQYF.